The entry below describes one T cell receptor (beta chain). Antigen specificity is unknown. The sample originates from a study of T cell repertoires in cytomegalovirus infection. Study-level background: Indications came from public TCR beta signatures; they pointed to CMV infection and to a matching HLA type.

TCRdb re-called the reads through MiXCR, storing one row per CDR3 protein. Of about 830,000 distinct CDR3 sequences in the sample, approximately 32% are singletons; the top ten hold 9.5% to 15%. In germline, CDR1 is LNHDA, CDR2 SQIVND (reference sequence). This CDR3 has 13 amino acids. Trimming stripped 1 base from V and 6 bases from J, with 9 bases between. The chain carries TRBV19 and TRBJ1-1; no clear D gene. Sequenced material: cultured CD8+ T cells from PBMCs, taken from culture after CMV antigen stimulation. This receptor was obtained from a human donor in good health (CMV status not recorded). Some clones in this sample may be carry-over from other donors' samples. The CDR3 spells CASSIGVPSEAFF. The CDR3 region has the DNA TGTGCCAGTAGTATAGGGGTCCCGTCTGAAGCTTTCTTT.